This record covers a single T cell receptor beta chain. Libraries were prepared by immunoSEQ multiplex PCR; TCRdb keeps only in-frame clonotypes and omits some of them. The sample shows under 130,000 clones, around 81% of them seen only once. The sample belongs to a study of blood T cell repertoires in COVID-19. V trimming: 3 bases; J trimming: 4 bases; junction bases outside the gene matches: 9. The CDR3 sequence is 18 residues long. Germline assignment: CDR1 LGHDT and CDR2 YNNKEL (reference sequence). Sequenced material: peripheral blood. The chain carries TRBV3-1 (or the pseudogene TRBV3-2) and TRBJ2-6, with 10 bases identical to TRBD1. The source is a woman in her 70s with acute or convalescent COVID-19. DNA for the CDR3: TGTGCCAGCAGCCATACCCGGGACAGGGGACCCGGGGCCAACGTCCTGACTTTC. Encoded protein: CASSHTRDRGPGANVLTF.